The clone carrying this T cell receptor (beta chain) has just one count. Its antigen is not known. This entry is derived from a study of cytomegalovirus exposure and HLA in healthy donors. Study-wide points: Diagnosis of cytomegalovirus status made by the classifier reportedly showed high specificity and sensitivity. The study listed approximately 170 cytomegalovirus-associated TCR beta chains.

This table comes from immunoSEQ multiplex PCR, and its TCRdb copy is limited to in-frame clones, with some not included. Here the sample spans roughly 150,000 clones, about 89% being singletons. The length of the CDR3 is 17 residues. Per germline, CDR1 SGHTA and CDR2 FQGTGA. Trimming took 0 bases from V and 2 from J, leaving 15 bases between them. Sequenced input: PBMCs. The clonotype comes from a woman younger than 30 in good health and CMV-seropositive. The chain uses TRBV7-3 and TRBJ2-3, with D tentatively TRBD2 (6 bases). CDR3 loop: CASSLTGSGGVTDTQYF. The CDR3 DNA follows: TGTGCCAGCAGCTTAACGGGTAGCGGAGGGGTCACAGATACGCAGTATTTT. Together with reference TRBV7-3 and TRBJ2-3, the CDR3 gives the full variable domain: GAGVSQTPSNKVTEKGKYVELRCDPISGHTALYWYRQSLGQGPEFLIYFQGTGAADDSGLPNDRFFAVRPEGSVSTLKIQRTERGDSAVYLCASSLTGSGGVTDTQYFGPGTRLTVL.